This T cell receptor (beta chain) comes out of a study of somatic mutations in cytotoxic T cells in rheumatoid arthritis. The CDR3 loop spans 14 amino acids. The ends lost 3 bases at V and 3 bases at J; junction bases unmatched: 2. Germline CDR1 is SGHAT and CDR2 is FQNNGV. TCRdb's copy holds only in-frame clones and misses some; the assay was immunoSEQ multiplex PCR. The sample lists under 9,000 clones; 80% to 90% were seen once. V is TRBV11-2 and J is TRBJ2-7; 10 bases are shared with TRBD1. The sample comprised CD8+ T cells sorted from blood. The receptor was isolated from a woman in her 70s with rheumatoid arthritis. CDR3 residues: CASSFGTGDYEQYF. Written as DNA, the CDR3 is TGTGCCAGCAGCTTCGGGACAGGGGACTACGAGCAGTACTTC.